This T cell receptor beta chain was identified in a study of T cell responses to AZD1222 COVID-19 vaccine. CDR3 size: 13 residues. Germline loops: CDR1 SGDLS, CDR2 YYNGEE. V lost 3 bases to trimming and J lost 4 bases, with 10 bases between them. The protocol was immunoSEQ multiplex PCR, while the TCRdb copy is restricted to in-frame clones and leaves out a portion. The table has 200,000 or so clones, around 93% seen once. This specimen consisted of peripheral blood, obtained on day 0 of AZD1222 vaccination. This TCR was recovered from an adult in good health. The chain links TRBV9 to TRBJ2-5, with D tentatively TRBD1 (6 bases). The CDR3 region has the DNA TGTGCCAGCAGCGCCAGGGGCCCAGAGACCCAGTACTTC. Translation gives CASSARGPETQYF. Looking up the rest from reference TRBV9 and TRBJ2-5 gives the full variable domain: DSGVTQTPKHLITATGQRVTLRCSPRSGDLSVYWYQQSLDQGLQFLIQYYNGEERAKGNILERFSAQQFPDLHSELNLSSLELGDSALYFCASSARGPETQYFGPGTRLLVL.